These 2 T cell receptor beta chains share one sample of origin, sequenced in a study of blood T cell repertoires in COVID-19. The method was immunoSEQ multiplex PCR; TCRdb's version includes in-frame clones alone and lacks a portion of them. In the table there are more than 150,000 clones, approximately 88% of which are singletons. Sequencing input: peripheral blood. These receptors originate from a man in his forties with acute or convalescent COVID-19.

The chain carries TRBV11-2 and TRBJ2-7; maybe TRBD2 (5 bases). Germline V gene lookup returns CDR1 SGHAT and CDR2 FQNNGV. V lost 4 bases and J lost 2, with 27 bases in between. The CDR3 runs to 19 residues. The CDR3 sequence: CASSSLFGNYLRGTYEQYF. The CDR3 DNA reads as TGTGCCAGCAGCTCACTTTTCGGCAATTACCTACGGGGTACCTACGAGCAGTACTTC.

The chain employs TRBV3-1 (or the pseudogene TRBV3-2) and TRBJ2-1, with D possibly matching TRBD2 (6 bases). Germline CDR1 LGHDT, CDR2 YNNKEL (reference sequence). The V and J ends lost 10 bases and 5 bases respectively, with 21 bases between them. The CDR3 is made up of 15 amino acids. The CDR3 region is CATRATGSGNNEQFF. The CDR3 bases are TGTGCCACCAGAGCCACCGGTAGCGGCAACAATGAGCAGTTCTTC.